Following are 11 T cell receptor beta chains from one sample sequenced in a study of cytomegalovirus exposure and HLA in healthy donors. The PCR ran on 60 Vbeta and 13 Jbeta primers. Using immunoSEQ multiplex PCR, the repertoire was profiled, and TCRdb retains in-frame clones only, with some absent. This table holds over 95,000 clones, around three quarters found once. The sequencing input was PBMCs. The receptors come from a man aged 40-50 years in good health and CMV-seropositive.

J is TRBJ1-2 and V is TRBV14; 8 bases align to TRBD1. With V trimmed by 3 bases and J by 3 bases, 9 bases remained unmatched. Germline loops: CDR1 SGHDN, CDR2 FVKESK. The CDR3 consists of 16 residues. CDR3 in amino acids: CASSQKGQAADYGYTF. The CDR3 DNA reads as TGTGCCAGCAGCCAGAAGGGACAGGCGGCGGACTATGGCTACACCTTC.

The rearrangement links TRBV7-3 to TRBJ2-4; 9 bases align to TRBD2. Germline V gives CDR1 SGHTA, CDR2 FQGTGA. This CDR3 is built from 15 residues. V lost 5 bases to trimming and J lost 7 bases; unmatched junction nucleotides: 9. This CDR3 reads CASSLGLASWNIQYF. In nucleotides, the CDR3 is TGTGCCAGCAGCCTCGGACTAGCGTCATGGAACATTCAGTACTTC.

The chain joins TRBV18 to TRBJ2-2, with TRBD2 matching 10 bases. With V trimmed by 6 bases and J by 3 bases, 4 bases remained unmatched. This CDR3 contains 15 residues. The germline CDR1 and CDR2 sequences are KGHSH and LQKENI. The CDR3 coding sequence is TGTGCCAGCTCCCACGGACTAGCGGACACCGGGGAGCTGTTTTTT. This codes for CASSHGLADTGELFF.

The sample holds a few counts of this clone. This chain joins TRBV5-4 and TRBJ2-7, with 9 positions matching TRBD1. The CDR3 extends over 15 amino acids. Germline values: CDR1 SGHNT, CDR2 YYREEE (reference sequence). The junction had 7 bases not matched to a gene; V was cut back by 4 bases and J by 2 bases. CDR3 nucleotides: TGTGCCAGCAGCCTCCCGGGACAGGGTACCTACGAGCAGTACTTC. It codes for CASSLPGQGTYEQYF. Drawing the rest from reference TRBV5-4 and TRBJ2-7, the complete variable domain is ETGVTQSPTHLIKTRGQQVTLRCSSQSGHNTVSWYQQALGQGPQFIFQYYREEENGRGNFPPRFSGLQFPNYSSELNVNALELDDSALYLCASSLPGQGTYEQYFGPGTRLTVT.

The rearrangement links TRBV7-9 to TRBJ1-2; 7 nucleotides match TRBD1. Trimming removed 3 bases from V and 7 bases from J; junction bases left unmatched: 5. CDR1 and CDR2 (germline): SEHNR, FQNEAQ (reference sequence). The CDR3 totals 13 residues. The CDR3 region has the DNA TGTGCCAGCAGCTTCGGGACAGCTTTTGGCTACACCTTC. Amino acids: CASSFGTAFGYTF.

As concerns this clone: Germline is not matched at one junction end, which may reflect a read error. The V call is TRBV7-2, the J call TRBJ2-6, with 7 bases that match TRBD1. The germline V gene encodes CDR1 SGHTA and CDR2 FQGNSA. This CDR3 region has 16 residues. CDR3 region: CASSWDRRSGANGLTF. The CDR3 coding sequence is TGTGCCAGCAGCTGGGACAGAAGATCTGGGGCCAACGGCCTGACTTTC.

As DNA, the CDR3 is TGCGCCAGCAGCTGGGACAGTCAATCCTACGAGCAGTACTTC. It translates to CASSWDSQSYEQYF. The chain couples TRBV5-1 to TRBJ2-7, with TRBD1 matching 7 bases. V dropped 3 bases and J dropped 1; count of bases not matched to a gene: 4. This CDR3 has 14 residues. The germline CDR1 and CDR2 sequences are SGHRS and YFSETQ.

This clone was seen only once. The rearrangement joins TRBV9 to TRBJ2-5; D is perhaps TRBD1 (6 bases). The ends were cut back, 3 bases at V and 2 bases at J, with 8 bases in the middle. Germline CDR1 reads SGDLS; CDR2 reads YYNGEE. CDR3 size: 13 residues. The CDR3 DNA follows: TGTGCCAGCAGCGCAACAGGGCAAGAGACCCAGTACTTC. Translation: CASSATGQETQYF.

This chain joins TRBV28 and TRBJ1-5, with TRBD1 matching over 10 bases. V lost 5 bases to trimming and J lost 5 bases; unmatched junction nucleotides: 12. Germline CDR1 reads MDHEN; CDR2 reads SYDVKM. The CDR3 is made up of 17 amino acids. In DNA, the CDR3 is TGTGCCAGCAGTCCCAATATTCTCGGGACAGGGGATCAGCCCCAGCATTTT. Amino acid sequence: CASSPNILGTGDQPQHF.

The rearrangement joins TRBV4-3 to TRBJ1-4, with 9 bases identical to TRBD1. Germline V gene data show CDR1 as LGHNA and CDR2 as YSLEER. The CDR3 is made up of 17 amino acids. V gave up 1 base and J gave up 7 bases; unmatched junction bases: 10. The CDR3 DNA follows: TGCGCCAGCAGCCAAGGACAGGGGGGTCCCGTAGGTGAAAAACTGTTTTTT. Its protein is CASSQGQGGPVGEKLFF.

The chain employs TRBV27 and TRBJ2-1; D is perhaps TRBD2 (7 bases). Germline CDR1 and CDR2: MNHEY and SMNVEV (reference sequence). V lost 2 bases and J lost 8, with 13 bases in between. This CDR3 region has 14 residues. CDR3 sequence reads: CASSLAGGPDEQFF. CDR3 sequence (DNA): TGTGCCAGCAGTTTAGCCGGGGGGCCCGATGAGCAGTTCTTC.